These T cell receptor beta chains were read from a single sample in a study of blood T cell repertoires in COVID-19. Generated by immunoSEQ multiplex PCR, the TCRdb table keeps only in-frame clones and is missing some. Counted here are over 250,000 clones, around 90% occurring once; the ten biggest clones make up roughly a tenth. The specimen sequenced was peripheral blood. The receptors were sampled from a woman in her seventies with COVID-19, enrolled during active disease. Both conserved end residues are part of each CDR3. The order of the fields is clone size, V gene, J gene, D gene, CDR3 DNA, CDR3 protein. The D gene is left open where the match is weak. Size tells how often a clone was seen (once, few, many) or the class of an expanded clone, and some rows leave it out.

.	TRBV2	TRBJ1-3	.	TGTGCCAGCAGTGAGGGACTTAATCACTCTGGAAACACCATATATTTT	CASSEGLNHSGNTIYF
.	TRBV5-1	TRBJ2-1	TRBD1	TGCGCCAGCAGACCCTCCGGGACAGGGTACGACAATGAGCAGTTCTTC	CASRPSGTGYDNEQFF
.	TRBV2	TRBJ2-2	TRBD2	TGTGCCAGCAGGCAGACTAGCGGGAGTGTTGGCGGGGAGCTGTTTTTT	CASRQTSGSVGGELFF
.	TRBV23-1	TRBJ2-5	TRBD2	TGCGCCAGCAGTCAATCGGCTAGCGGTTACCGCTACCAAGAGACCCAGTACTTC	CASSQSASGYRYQETQYF
.	TRBV2	TRBJ1-2	.	TGTGCCAGCAGTGGAGCCGGGAAGATCTATGGCTACACCTTC	CASSGAGKIYGYTF
.	TRBV27	TRBJ1-2	TRBD1	TGTGCCAGCAGCCGGACAGGACGTAACTATGGCTACACCTTC	CASSRTGRNYGYTF
.	TRBV2	TRBJ2-2	TRBD2	TGTGCCAGCAGTGAAGTTGCGGGAGCGCCCGGGGAGCTGTTTTTT	CASSEVAGAPGELFF
.	TRBV2	TRBJ1-1	TRBD1	TGTGCCAGCAGCGACAGGGGCAGTGACACTGAAGCTTTCTTT	CASSDRGSDTEAFF
.	TRBV5-4	TRBJ2-3	.	TGTGCCAGCAGCTTTTGGGGCGGGACTAGCACAGATACGCAGTATTTT	CASSFWGGTSTDTQYF
.	TRBV5-4	TRBJ2-2	TRBD1	TGTGCCAGCAGCGGGACAGGGCCCGGGGAGCTGTTTTTT	CASSGTGPGELFF
.	TRBV18	TRBJ1-4	TRBD1	TGTGCCAGCTCACCACAATCCGGGACAGTCTCGGCTGAAAAACTGTTTTTT	CASSPQSGTVSAEKLFF
.	TRBV5-1	TRBJ2-2	TRBD1	TGCGCCAGCAGCGCAGGACCCGGGACAGGGAACACCGGGGAGCTGTTTTTT	CASSAGPGTGNTGELFF
.	TRBV10-3	TRBJ1-6	.	TGTGCCATCAGTGAGAGGGGTGGGCGAAACAATTCACCCCTCCACTTT	CAISERGGRNNSPLHF
.	TRBV9	TRBJ1-3	TRBD1	TGTGCCAGCAGCGCGGAGGGACAGGGGCAAGTTGGAAACACCATATATTTT	CASSAEGQGQVGNTIYF
.	TRBV14	TRBJ2-7	.	TGTGCCAGCAGCCGCAAAATGGTGAGACAGAGCGAGCAGTACTTC	CASSRKMVRQSEQYF
.	TRBV10-3	TRBJ2-3	.	TGTGCCATCAGTGACCAGGGGATTGTCACAGATACGCAGTATTTT	CAISDQGIVTDTQYF
few	TRBV7-7	TRBJ2-2	TRBD2	TGTGCTAGCAGCTTGGGGGGACTATTAACCGGGGAGCTGTTTTTT	CASSLGGLLTGELFF
.	TRBV7-8	TRBJ2-7	.	TGTGCCAGCAGCTATACAGGGGCGGGATCCTACGAGCAGTACTTC	CASSYTGAGSYEQYF
once	TRBV2	TRBJ1-1	TRBD1	TGTGCCAGCATAAGACAGGGGGACGGCACTGAAGCTTTCTTT	CASIRQGDGTEAFF
.	TRBV2	TRBJ2-7	TRBD1	TGTGCCAGCAGTACCGGGACAGGTAACGAGCAGTACTTC	CASSTGTGNEQYF
.	TRBV28	TRBJ2-7	.	TGTGCCAGCAGTTCCCTCGAGCAGTACTTC	CASSSLEQYF
.	TRBV11-2	TRBJ2-7	TRBD2	TGTGCCAGCAGCTGGACTAGCGGGAGTTCGGCCGGCGAGCAGTACTTC	CASSWTSGSSAGEQYF
.	TRBV3-1/TRBV3-2	TRBJ2-1	TRBD2	TGTGCCAGCAGGCGGACTAGCGGGACCTACAATGAGCAGTTCTTC	CASRRTSGTYNEQFF
once	TRBV18	TRBJ1-1	.	TGTGCCAGCTCACGACCGGAGTTACACACTGAAGCTTTCTTT	CASSRPELHTEAFF
.	TRBV6-5	TRBJ2-6	.	TGTGCCACTGGACTTCTTTCTGGGGCCAACGTCCTGACTTTC	CATGLLSGANVLTF
.	TRBV4-1	TRBJ2-7	.	TGCGCCAGCAGCCAACGCAGGGCTTCGAGCGAGCAGTACTTC	CASSQRRASSEQYF
few	TRBV30	TRBJ2-4	.	TGTGCCTGGAGTGTACTGCCCCCAGGGGCAAGTGGTGGCATTCAGTACTTC	CAWSVLPPGASGGIQYF
.	TRBV5-8	TRBJ1-2	.	TGTGCCAGCAGCTTCGGGGTGGACTACACCTTC	CASSFGVDYTF
.	TRBV12-3/TRBV12-4	TRBJ1-3	.	TGTGCCAGCAGTTTACAAAACACCATATATTTT	CASSLQNTIYF
.	TRBV19	TRBJ1-2	TRBD1	TGTGCCCCGAGGGACAGGGTTCTTGAAGGCTACACCTTC	CAPRDRVLEGYTF
.	TRBV12-3/TRBV12-4	TRBJ1-2	.	TGTGCCAGCAGTTCGCGGGGTGGCTACACCTTC	CASSSRGGYTF
.	TRBV29-1	TRBJ1-3	TRBD1	TGCAGCGTTTTGGGACAGGGGAGAAACACCATATATTTT	CSVLGQGRNTIYF
.	TRBV7-3	TRBJ1-1	.	TGTGCCAGCAGCTTAACTAAAATGGGACGGGGGACTGAAGCTTTCTTT	CASSLTKMGRGTEAFF
.	TRBV27	TRBJ2-5	.	TGTGCCAGCAGTTTCTCTTCGACTAGACAAGAGACCCAGTACTTC	CASSFSSTRQETQYF
.	TRBV7-9	TRBJ2-5	TRBD2	TGTGCCAGCAGCTGGATCTTGGCGGGAGAAGAGACCCAGTACTTC	CASSWILAGEETQYF
once	TRBV12-3/TRBV12-4	TRBJ1-1	.	TGTGCCAGCAGCCCAACAGAAGACACTGAAGCTTTCTTT	CASSPTEDTEAFF
.	TRBV7-3	TRBJ1-2	.	TGTGCCAGCAGCCACCTGGACGGGATTAACTATGGCTACACCTTC	CASSHLDGINYGYTF
once	TRBV30	TRBJ1-1	.	TGTGCCTGGAATCGGGGGGTGAACACTGAAGCTTTCTTT	CAWNRGVNTEAFF
.	TRBV28	TRBJ1-4	.	TGTGCCACCTCACAAGCGCAGATTAATGAAAAACTGTTTTTT	CATSQAQINEKLFF
.	TRBV18	TRBJ1-5	TRBD1	TGTGCCAGCTCACCGACAGGGCTGGGGAATCAGCCCCAGCATTTT	CASSPTGLGNQPQHF
.	TRBV27	TRBJ2-7	TRBD1	TGTGCCAGCAGTTGGGACAGGAGCTCCTACGAGCAGTACTTC	CASSWDRSSYEQYF
few	TRBV24-1	TRBJ1-3	.	TGTGCCACCAGTGAGAGGGTTGGAAACACCATATATTTT	CATSERVGNTIYF
few	TRBV27	TRBJ2-1	.	TGTGCCAGCAGTTTCTGGTTTTCCCGGGATTGGGAGCAGTTCTTC	CASSFWFSRDWEQFF
.	TRBV28	TRBJ2-5	TRBD2	TGTGCCAGCAGTTCCGCTAGCGGGAGTGAGACCCAGTACTTC	CASSSASGSETQYF
.	TRBV19	TRBJ2-4	.	TGTGCCAGTACCCTTACGAACAGGGATGGCATTCAGTACTTC	CASTLTNRDGIQYF
.	TRBV15	TRBJ1-4	TRBD1	TGTGCCACCAGCGGGGACAGGGGTGGAAGGGGGCTAAGTGAAAAACTGTTTTTT	CATSGDRGGRGLSEKLFF
.	TRBV29-1	TRBJ2-3	.	TGCAGCTCACGAACAGGGAACACAGATACGCAGTATTTT	CSSRTGNTDTQYF
.	TRBV4-2	TRBJ2-1	.	TGTGCCAGCAGCCCCGAGTCCGAGGAGCAGTTCTTC	CASSPESEEQFF
.	TRBV2	TRBJ2-5	.	TGTGCCAGCAGTCAGGGGCGGTTGGAGACCCAGTACTTC	CASSQGRLETQYF
few	TRBV5-1	TRBJ1-2	.	TGCGCCAGCAGCTTGGATCCGCGGGTCTATGGCTACACCTTC	CASSLDPRVYGYTF
once	TRBV11-2	TRBJ2-7	.	TGTGCCAGCAGCTCCGGACTGGGCGCCGAGCAGTACTTC	CASSSGLGAEQYF
.	TRBV5-6	TRBJ1-6	.	TGTGCCAGCAGCTTGGCGGCGGGGGCCTATAATTCACCCCTCCACTTT	CASSLAAGAYNSPLHF
.	TRBV3-1/TRBV3-2	TRBJ1-1	.	TGTGCCAGCAGCTGGGGGGACGCTGAAGCTTTCTTT	CASSWGDAEAFF
once	TRBV4-3	TRBJ1-5	.	TGCGCCAGCAGCAACGGCCACACGGGGAATCAGCCCCAGCATTTT	CASSNGHTGNQPQHF
.	TRBV20-1	TRBJ2-5	.	TGCAGTGCTGGCATACAAGAGACCCAGTACTTC	CSAGIQETQYF